This T cell receptor (beta chain) was identified during a study of early T cells in non-severe SARS-CoV-2 infection. The wider study: Chains were not paired, and sequencing was done on bulk RNA from unsorted whole blood.

In its sample, this clonotype was seen many times. The germline V and J ends were trimmed by 5 bases and 8 bases, with 15 bases remaining between them. Germline V CDR1 and CDR2: SGHDN, FVKESK. The CDR3 length is 13 residues. A single record per CDR3 protein comes from TCRdb applying MiXCR to the 5' RACE reads. The sample has 17,000 or so distinct CDR3 sequences; approximately 5.4% are singletons. The sequences come from whole blood, collected at baseline. The TCR comes from an adult who was a healthcare worker with PCR-confirmed SARS-CoV-2 infection or an uninfected control (not recorded which). The V gene is TRBV14, the J gene TRBJ1-2, with D hard to call. The CDR3 DNA is TGTGCCAGCAGCTTAGCTCCGGTGGGAGGCTACACCTTC. It yields the protein CASSLAPVGGYTF.